The 20 T cell receptor beta chains below all came from one sample that was sequenced in a study of CD8 T cells in Susac syndrome. Random hexamers served to reverse transcribe about 0.45 to 1 ug RNA. TCRdb redid the calling of the immunoSEQ multiplex PCR reads with MiXCR, one entry per CDR3 protein. Among more than 110,000 distinct CDR3 sequences listed, around 95% were seen once. Sequencing was carried out using CD4+ T cells from PBMCs. The receptors were sampled from a human donor with Susac syndrome.

The chain joins TRBV20-1 to TRBJ1-5; TRBD1 is a possible D gene (5 bases). The CDR3 runs 14 residues. The V gene lost 3 bases and the J gene lost 5 bases, with 14 bases spanning the gap. The germline gives CDR1 DFQATT, CDR2 SNEGSKA (reference sequence). CDR3 residues: CSARRGPTDQPQHF. CDR3 bases: TGCAGTGCTAGGAGGGGACCCACGGATCAGCCCCAGCATTTT.

The chain uses TRBV18 and TRBJ2-1; possibly TRBD1 or TRBD2 for D (6 bases each). Germline lookup yields CDR1 KGHSH and CDR2 LQKENI. Trimming removed 3 bases at V and 9 bases at J, with 12 bases between. The CDR3 length is 13 residues. The CDR3 loop is CASSPYGGPEQFF. Written as DNA, the CDR3 is TGTGCCAGCTCACCTTACGGGGGCCCTGAGCAGTTCTTC. Complete variable domain (other parts from reference TRBV18 and TRBJ2-1): NAGVMQNPRHLVRRRGQEARLRCSPMKGHSHVYWYRQLPEEGLKFMVYLQKENIIDESGMPKERFSAEFPKEGPSILRIQQVVRGDSAAYFCASSPYGGPEQFFGPGTRLTVL.

The chain joins TRBV20-1 to TRBJ1-4, with no clear D. Trimming took off 1 base at V and 0 bases at J, with 6 bases between the two ends. The CDR3 has 14 amino acids. Germline assignment: CDR1 DFQATT and CDR2 SNEGSKA (reference sequence). The CDR3 DNA is TGCAGTGCTAGAGCCGGGACAACTAATGAAAAACTGTTTTTT. Translated, it gives CSARAGTTNEKLFF.

The CDR3 loop is CASSLDQGAYEKLFF. The CDR3 coding sequence is TGCGCCAGCAGCTTGGATCAGGGGGCTTATGAAAAACTGTTTTTT. V is TRBV5-1 and J is TRBJ1-4; 8 bases agree with TRBD1. The V gene end was trimmed by 0 bases and the J gene end by 6 bases; junction bases not matched to a gene: 4. The germline CDR1 and CDR2 sequences are SGHRS and YFSETQ. The CDR3 runs to 15 residues.

The gene calls are TRBV7-2 and TRBJ2-7, with TRBD2 matching 7 bases. This CDR3 is 14 amino acids long. Germline-derived CDR1 and CDR2 are SGHTA and FQGNSA. J was trimmed by 2 bases and V by 6 bases; bases with no gene match: 7. CDR3 nucleotides: TGTGCCAGCAGGAAAACTAGCGACACCTACGAGCAGTACTTC. It yields the protein CASRKTSDTYEQYF.

The chain employs TRBV29-1 and TRBJ1-1, with D possibly TRBD1 on 5 matching bases. There are 13 residues in the CDR3. CDR1 and CDR2 from the germline V gene are SQVTM and ANQGSEA. Trimming removed 4 bases at V and 1 base at J, with 10 bases between. The CDR3 nucleotides are TGCAGCGTTGGAGAGACAGCGAACACTGAAGCTTTCTTT. Protein: CSVGETANTEAFF.

The rearrangement uses TRBV30 and TRBJ1-1; D not certain. CDR1 GTSNPN and CDR2 SVGIG come from the germline V gene (reference sequence). V lost 2 bases, J lost 10 bases, and 11 bases lay in between. The CDR3 extends over 11 amino acids. The CDR3 DNA is TGTGCCTGGAGTTTTAGGGCGCGAGCTTTCTTT. It translates to CAWSFRARAFF. The full variable domain, its missing parts supplied by reference TRBV30 and TRBJ1-1, is SQTIHQWPATLVQPVGSPLSLECTVEGTSNPNLYWYRQAAGRGLQLLFYSVGIGQISSEVPQNLSASRPQDRQFILSSKKLLLSDSGFYLCAWSFRARAFFGQGTRLTVV.

The V and J genes are TRBV20-1 and TRBJ1-5; 9 nucleotides align to TRBD1. The germline gives CDR1 DFQATT, CDR2 SNEGSKA (reference sequence). V shed 4 bases and J 0 bases; nucleotides not matched to a gene: 7. CDR3 length: 16 amino acids. CDR3 bases: TGCAGTGCTAATCCCGGGACAGGGATTAGCAATCAGCCCCAGCATTTT. Protein product: CSANPGTGISNQPQHF.

The chain uses TRBV10-3 and TRBJ2-5; D might be TRBD2 (6 bases). There are 12 residues in the CDR3. Germline values: CDR1 ENHRY, CDR2 SYGVKD. Trimming left V 3 bases short and J 5 bases short, with 7 bases between. CDR3 in amino acids: CAISELAETQYF. The CDR3 nucleotides are TGTGCCATCAGTGAACTAGCTGAGACCCAGTACTTC.

The chain links TRBV2 to TRBJ2-7; D not certain. The length of the CDR3 is 10 residues. Germline lookup yields CDR1 SNHLY and CDR2 FYNNEI. Trimming took 9 bases from V and 4 from J, leaving 7 bases between them. The CDR3 protein is CASRTYEQYF. Here the CDR3 DNA reads TGTGCCAGTCGAACTTACGAGCAGTACTTC. Filled out from reference TRBV2 and TRBJ2-7, the complete variable domain reads EPEVTQTPSHQVTQMGQEVILRCVPISNHLYFYWYRQILGQKVEFLVSFYNNEISEKSEIFDDQFSVERPDGSNFTLKIRSTKLEDSAMYFCASRTYEQYFGPGTRLTVT.

The chain couples TRBV12-3 or TRBV12-4 to TRBJ2-7, with D perhaps TRBD1 (6 bases). Trimming removed 3 bases at V and 6 bases at J, with 15 bases between. The CDR3 length is 14 residues. The DNA for the CDR3 is TGTGCCAGCAGTTTGTCAGGGGCTACCGGCGAGCAGTACTTC. It is translated as CASSLSGATGEQYF.

This chain links TRBV9 with TRBJ1-3; no definite D call. Germline CDR1 reads SGDLS; CDR2 reads YYNGEE. Trimming cost V 3 bases and J 4 bases, with 8 bases left between them. The CDR3 loop spans 13 amino acids. CDR3 protein: CASSAEGGNTIYF. For the CDR3, the DNA is TGTGCCAGCAGCGCGGAAGGGGGAAACACCATATATTTT.

The chain links TRBV9 to TRBJ1-2; D may be TRBD1 (6 bases). V lost 8 bases and J lost 8, with 10 bases in between. CDR3 size: 10 residues. Germline lookup yields CDR1 SGDLS and CDR2 YYNGEE. CDR3 protein: CARYREGYTF. The CDR3, as DNA: TGTGCCAGATACAGGGAGGGCTACACCTTC.

V is TRBV20-1 and J is TRBJ2-1; TRBD2 aligns across 7 bases. Per germline, CDR1 DFQATT and CDR2 SNEGSKA (reference sequence). Germline trimming cut 6 bases from V and 7 bases from J; bases unmatched to any gene: 12. The CDR3 runs to 14 residues. As DNA, the CDR3 is TGCAGTGCCCCCCGAATGACAGCGGGGAATGAGCAGTTCTTC. The encoded protein is CSAPRMTAGNEQFF.

The V call is TRBV9, the J call TRBJ1-2, with 7 bases lining up with TRBD1. V shed 1 base and J 8 bases; nucleotides not matched to a gene: 11. The CDR3 totals 15 residues. The germline gives CDR1 SGDLS, CDR2 YYNGEE. The CDR3 sequence: CASSVSREGAGGYTF. The CDR3 region has the DNA TGTGCCAGCAGCGTAAGCCGGGAGGGGGCAGGAGGCTACACCTTC.

The chain carries TRBV5-6 and TRBJ1-2; D is unclear. Trimming left V 2 bases short and J 8 bases short, with 10 bases between. In germline, CDR1 is SGHDT, CDR2 YYEEEE. This CDR3 comprises 12 residues. CDR3 protein: CASSFWGTGYTF. DNA for the CDR3: TGTGCCAGCAGCTTCTGGGGTACGGGCTACACCTTC.

The genes are TRBV30 and TRBJ1-2, with 8 nucleotides matching TRBD1. V lost 2 bases and J lost 4; bases outside the gene matches: 3. This CDR3 spans 13 amino acids. Germline CDR1 reads GTSNPN; CDR2 reads SVGIG (reference sequence). The CDR3 loop is CAWSPGQGYGYTF. The CDR3 bases are TGTGCCTGGAGTCCCGGACAGGGCTATGGCTACACCTTC.

This chain links TRBV2 with TRBJ1-2; possible D gene TRBD1, 5 bases. V lost 9 bases to trimming and J lost 2 bases, with 16 bases between them. The CDR3 has 14 residues. Germline V CDR1 and CDR2: SNHLY, FYNNEI. CDR3 protein: CASREGHLNYGYTF. In nucleotides, the CDR3 is TGTGCCAGTCGGGAGGGGCATCTGAACTATGGCTACACCTTC.

The chain uses TRBV29-1 and TRBJ2-1, with a possible D match to TRBD2 (6 bases). The germline CDR1 and CDR2 sequences are SQVTM and ANQGSEA. The ends were cut back, 3 bases at V and 3 bases at J, with 12 bases in the middle. CDR3 size: 14 residues. CDR3 amino acids: CSVDFQGLYNEQFF. The CDR3, as DNA: TGCAGCGTTGATTTTCAGGGACTCTACAATGAGCAGTTCTTC.

The chain couples TRBV7-3 to TRBJ2-1; TRBD1 is a possible D gene (6 bases). Between the trimmed V and J ends, which lost 2 bases and 1 base, there was a span of 9 bases. The germline V gene encodes CDR1 SGHTA and CDR2 FQGTGA. This CDR3 has 15 amino acids. In DNA form, the CDR3 reads TGTGCCAGCAGCTTAGACAGGCCATCCTACAATGAGCAGTTCTTC. Translated: CASSLDRPSYNEQFF.